A single sample is the source of the 6 T cell receptor beta chains below, sequenced in a study of blood T cell repertoires in COVID-19. Here immunoSEQ multiplex PCR was the method, and the copy in TCRdb shows in-frame clones only, minus some. The sample shows around 250,000 clones, around four fifths of them seen only once. The sequenced material came from peripheral blood. The receptors come from a young man who had recovered from COVID-19.

This chain joins TRBV10-3 and TRBJ2-2; weak D call: TRBD2 (6 bases). The CDR3 loop spans 15 amino acids. Germline values: CDR1 ENHRY, CDR2 SYGVKD. The V and J ends lost 10 bases and 0 bases respectively, with 15 bases between them. CDR3 nucleotide sequence: TGTGCCAGCTCCCGGGGGACCACGAACACCGGGGAGCTGTTTTTT. Amino acids: CASSRGTTNTGELFF.

The gene calls are TRBV27 and TRBJ2-3, with TRBD1 identical over 7 bases. This CDR3 has 17 residues. J was trimmed by 2 bases and V by 3 bases; bases with no gene match: 11. Germline values: CDR1 MNHEY, CDR2 SMNVEV (reference sequence). The CDR3 loop reads CASSFSRGQLITDTQYF. The CDR3 DNA follows: TGTGCCAGCAGTTTCTCCAGGGGACAGCTCATCACAGATACGCAGTATTTT.

This clone was detected ten times or more. The chain links TRBV19 to TRBJ1-5, with D possibly TRBD1 on 5 matching bases. The germline CDR1 and CDR2 sequences are LNHDA and SQIVND (reference sequence). Trimming removed 5 bases at V and 2 bases at J, with 13 bases between. The CDR3 has 15 residues. CDR3 coding DNA: TGTGCCAGTAGTGGGGCTGCGGGGGGCAATCAGCCCCAGCATTTT. This gives the protein CASSGAAGGNQPQHF.

This chain connects TRBV5-4 to TRBJ2-1; the D gene is possibly TRBD2 (7 bases). The length of the CDR3 is 15 residues. Trimming took off 2 bases at V and 7 bases at J, with 16 bases between the two ends. Per germline, CDR1 SGHNT and CDR2 YYREEE (reference sequence). The CDR3 sequence is CASSLQGGRGNEQFF. CDR3 nucleotide sequence: TGTGCCAGCAGCTTACAGGGAGGGCGGGGGAATGAGCAGTTCTTC.

The CDR3 reads CASSAGFRPTEAFF. DNA of the CDR3: TGTGCCAGCAGCGCGGGGTTTCGACCCACTGAAGCTTTCTTT. This chain joins TRBV9 and TRBJ1-1, with unresolved D. V lost 3 bases and J lost 4, with 13 bases in between. The CDR3 has 14 residues. Germline V gene data show CDR1 as SGDLS and CDR2 as YYNGEE. Full variable domain (missing parts from reference TRBV9 and TRBJ1-1): DSGVTQTPKHLITATGQRVTLRCSPRSGDLSVYWYQQSLDQGLQFLIQYYNGEERAKGNILERFSAQQFPDLHSELNLSSLELGDSALYFCASSAGFRPTEAFFGQGTRLTVV.

This clone was counted a single time. The chain combines TRBV5-8 with TRBJ2-7; 13 bases map to TRBD2. With V trimmed by 4 bases and J by 1 base, 5 bases remained unmatched. The CDR3 sequence is 16 residues long. Germline CDR1 is SGHTS and CDR2 is YDEGEE. Here the CDR3 reads CASSASGLAGSYEQYF. The CDR3 bases are TGTGCCAGCAGCGCGTCGGGACTAGCGGGGTCCTACGAGCAGTACTTC.